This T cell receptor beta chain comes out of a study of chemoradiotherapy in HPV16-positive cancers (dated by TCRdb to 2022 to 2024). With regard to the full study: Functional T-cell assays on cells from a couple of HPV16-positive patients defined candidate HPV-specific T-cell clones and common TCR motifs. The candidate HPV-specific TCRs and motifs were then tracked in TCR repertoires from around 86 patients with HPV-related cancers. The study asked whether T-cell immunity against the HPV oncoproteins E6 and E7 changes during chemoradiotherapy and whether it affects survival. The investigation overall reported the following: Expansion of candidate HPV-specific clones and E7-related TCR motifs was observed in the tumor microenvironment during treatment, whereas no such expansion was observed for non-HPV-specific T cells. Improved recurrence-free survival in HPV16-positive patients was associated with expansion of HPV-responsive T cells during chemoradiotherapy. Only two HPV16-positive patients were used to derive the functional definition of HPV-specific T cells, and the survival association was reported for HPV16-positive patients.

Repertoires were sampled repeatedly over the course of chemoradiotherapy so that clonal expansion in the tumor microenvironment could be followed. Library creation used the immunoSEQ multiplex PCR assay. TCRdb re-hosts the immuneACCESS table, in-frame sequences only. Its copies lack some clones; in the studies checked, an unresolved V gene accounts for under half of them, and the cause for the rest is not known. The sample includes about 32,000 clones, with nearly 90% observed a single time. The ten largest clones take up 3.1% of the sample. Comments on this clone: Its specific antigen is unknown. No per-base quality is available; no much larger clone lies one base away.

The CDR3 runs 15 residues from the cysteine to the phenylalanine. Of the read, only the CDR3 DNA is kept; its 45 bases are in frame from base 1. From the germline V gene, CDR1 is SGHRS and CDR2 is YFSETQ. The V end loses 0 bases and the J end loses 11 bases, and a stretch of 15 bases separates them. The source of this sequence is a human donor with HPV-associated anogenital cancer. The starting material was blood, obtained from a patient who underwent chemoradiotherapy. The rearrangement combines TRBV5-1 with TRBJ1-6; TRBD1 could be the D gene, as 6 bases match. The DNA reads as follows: TGCGCCAGCAGCTTGGGGGGATATGAGGGGGCACCCCTCCACTTT. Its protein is CASSLGGYEGAPLHF. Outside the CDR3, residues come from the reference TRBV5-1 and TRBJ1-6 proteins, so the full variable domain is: KAGVTQTPRYLIKTRGQQVTLSCSPISGHRSVSWYQQTPGQGLQFLFEYFSETQRNKGNFPGRFSGRQFSNSRSEMNVSTLELGDSALYLCASSLGGYEGAPLHFGNGTRLTVT.